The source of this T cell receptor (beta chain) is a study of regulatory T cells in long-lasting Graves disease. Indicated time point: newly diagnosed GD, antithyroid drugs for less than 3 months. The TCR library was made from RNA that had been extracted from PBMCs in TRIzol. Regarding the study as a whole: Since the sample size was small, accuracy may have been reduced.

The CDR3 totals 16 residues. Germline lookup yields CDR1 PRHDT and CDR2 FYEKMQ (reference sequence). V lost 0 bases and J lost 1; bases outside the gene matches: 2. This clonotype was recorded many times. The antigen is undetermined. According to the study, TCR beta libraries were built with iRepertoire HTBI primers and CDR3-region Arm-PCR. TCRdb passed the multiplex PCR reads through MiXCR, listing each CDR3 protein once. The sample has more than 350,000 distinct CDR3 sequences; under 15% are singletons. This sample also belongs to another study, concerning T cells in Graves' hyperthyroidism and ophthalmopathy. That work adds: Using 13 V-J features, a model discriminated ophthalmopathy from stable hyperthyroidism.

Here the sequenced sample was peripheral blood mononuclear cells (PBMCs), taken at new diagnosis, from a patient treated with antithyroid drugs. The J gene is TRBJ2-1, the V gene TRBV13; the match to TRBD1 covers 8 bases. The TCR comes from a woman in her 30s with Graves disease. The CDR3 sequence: CASSLGQGASYNEQFF. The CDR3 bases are TGTGCCAGCAGCTTAGGTCAGGGGGCATCCTACAATGAGCAGTTCTTC.